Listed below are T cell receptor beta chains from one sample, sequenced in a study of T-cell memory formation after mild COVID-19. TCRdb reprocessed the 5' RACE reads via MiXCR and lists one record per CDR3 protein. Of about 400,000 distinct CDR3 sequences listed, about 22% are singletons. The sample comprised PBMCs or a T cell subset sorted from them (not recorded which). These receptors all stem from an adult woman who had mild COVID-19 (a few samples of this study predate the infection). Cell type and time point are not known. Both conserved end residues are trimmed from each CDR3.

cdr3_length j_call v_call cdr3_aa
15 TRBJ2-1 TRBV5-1 ASSKGLAGGTNDEQF
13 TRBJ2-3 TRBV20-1 SAKTGTSWADTQY
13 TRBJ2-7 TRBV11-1 ASEAGTSGSNEQY
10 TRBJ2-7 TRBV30 AWSMDSYEQY
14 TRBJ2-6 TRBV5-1 ASSSILGAGANVLT
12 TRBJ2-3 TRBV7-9 ASSFIARTDTQY
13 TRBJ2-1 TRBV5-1 ASSDRDRQSTEQF
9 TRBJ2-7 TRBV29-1 SVEGFYEQY
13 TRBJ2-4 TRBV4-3 ASSQDLGWANIQY
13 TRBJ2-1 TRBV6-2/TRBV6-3 ASLPRDWWNNEQF
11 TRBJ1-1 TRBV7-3 ASSFNPGGEAF
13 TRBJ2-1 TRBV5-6 ASSLGRQGRGEQF
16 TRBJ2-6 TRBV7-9 ASSKWAGVPSGANVLT
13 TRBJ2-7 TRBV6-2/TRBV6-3 ASPRTSGRSYEQY
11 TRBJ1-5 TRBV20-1 SASQDSNQPQH
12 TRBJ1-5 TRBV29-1 SVEGSGVGQPQH
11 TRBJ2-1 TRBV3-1 ASSQGFGNEQF
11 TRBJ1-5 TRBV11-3 ASSATDNQPQH
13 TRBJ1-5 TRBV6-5 ASSGTGEGNQPQH
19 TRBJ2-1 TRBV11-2 ASSLTNLGLAGGSSGNEQF
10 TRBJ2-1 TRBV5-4 ASSSAWGEQF
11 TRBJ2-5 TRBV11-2 ASRHSPEETQY
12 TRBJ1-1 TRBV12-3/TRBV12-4 ASTPGQVNTEAF
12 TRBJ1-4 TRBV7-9 ASSLDGRREKLF
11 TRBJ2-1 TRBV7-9 ASSPTGRHEQF
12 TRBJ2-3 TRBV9 ASSSQRSTDTQY
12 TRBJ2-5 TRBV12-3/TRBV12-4 ASNGAGEGETQY
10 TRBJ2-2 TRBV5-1 ASTREGGELF
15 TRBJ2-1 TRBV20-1 SARATRTGIPNNEQF
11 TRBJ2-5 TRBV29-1 SVEGWLAETQY